Shown below are 18 T cell receptor beta chains from a single sample sequenced in a study of TIL therapy for anti-PD-1-resistant metastatic lung cancer. The immunoSEQ assay was v3. Measured with immunoSEQ multiplex PCR; TCRdb has only the in-frame clones, and not every one. Among tens of thousands of clones listed, around 85% were seen once. Indicated time point: pre-treatment sample, taken before nivolumab and TIL therapy. Specimen: blood, collected at baseline. The receptors come from a person aged 25-79 years with non-small cell lung cancer.

This chain connects TRBV28 to TRBJ2-1, with 12 bases fitting TRBD2. There are 15 residues in the CDR3. The J segment lost 5 bases and the V segment lost 5 bases, leaving 4 bases of the junction unmatched. From germline, CDR1 is MDHEN and CDR2 SYDVKM. Here the CDR3 DNA reads TGTGCCAGCAGTCCAACTAGCGGGGGGAACAATGAGCAGTTCTTC. Its protein product is CASSPTSGGNNEQFF.

The chain recombines TRBV7-9 with TRBJ1-1, with D uncertain. Germline assignment: CDR1 SEHNR and CDR2 FQNEAQ (reference sequence). The CDR3 runs to 13 residues. Between the trimmed V and J ends, which lost 5 bases and 2 bases, there was a span of 9 bases. Here the CDR3 DNA reads TGTGCCAGCAGCCCCGAAGCTAACACTGAAGCTTTCTTT. Translated: CASSPEANTEAFF.

The V call is TRBV9, the J call TRBJ2-5; 8 nucleotides line up with TRBD1. Germline values: CDR1 SGDLS, CDR2 YYNGEE. The CDR3 extends over 17 amino acids. The J segment lost 2 bases and the V segment lost 4 bases, leaving 13 bases of the junction unmatched. In DNA form, the CDR3 reads TGTGCCAGCAGCCCGAGAGGGGACAGGACCCTTCAAGAGACCCAGTACTTC. Residues: CASSPRGDRTLQETQYF.

V gene TRBV29-1 combines with J gene TRBJ2-7; D possibly corresponds to TRBD1 (5 bases). Germline V gives CDR1 SQVTM, CDR2 ANQGSEA. The V end lost 3 bases, the J end lost 0 bases, and 24 bases lay between the germline ends. There are 18 residues in the CDR3. This chain's CDR3 is CSVEKADTKKLDSYEQYF. The DNA of the CDR3 is TGCAGCGTTGAGAAGGCGGACACGAAGAAACTCGACTCCTACGAGCAGTACTTC.

This chain connects TRBV3-1 (or the pseudogene TRBV3-2) to TRBJ2-7; 8 nucleotides align to TRBD2. CDR3 length: 13 amino acids. Unmatched junction bases numbered 2, after V lost 2 bases and J lost 5 bases. The germline gives CDR1 LGHDT, CDR2 YNNKEL (reference sequence). This chain's CDR3 is CASSQSGSNEQYF. CDR3 bases: TGTGCCAGCAGCCAAAGCGGGAGTAACGAGCAGTACTTC.

The V and J genes are TRBV19 and TRBJ1-2, with 7 bases matching TRBD1. With 6 bases clipped from V and 6 bases from J, the junction kept 10 bases outside the gene matches. From germline, CDR1 is LNHDA and CDR2 SQIVND (reference sequence). This CDR3 is 14 amino acids long. The CDR3 nucleotides read TGTGCCAGTAGGGCACAGGGGCCCTATGATGGCTACACCTTC. This sequence encodes CASRAQGPYDGYTF.

The chain is built from TRBV12-3 or TRBV12-4 and TRBJ1-1; perhaps TRBD1 as D (5 bases). V lost 3 bases and J 4 bases, leaving 9 bases between the germline ends. This CDR3 has 13 residues. This CDR3 reads CASSLRRGTEAFF. Written as DNA, the CDR3 is TGTGCCAGCAGTTTGCGGAGGGGCACTGAAGCTTTCTTT.

V gene TRBV10-3 combines with J gene TRBJ2-7, with 14 bases that match TRBD2. V lost 2 bases and J lost 3; bases outside the gene matches: 9. This CDR3 spans 18 amino acids. Germline V CDR1 and CDR2: ENHRY, SYGVKD. CDR3 protein: CAISEMGGGLAGGYEQYF. The CDR3, as DNA: TGTGCCATCAGTGAGATGGGCGGAGGACTAGCGGGAGGCTACGAGCAGTACTTC.

This chain connects TRBV10-1 to TRBJ2-2; D not resolved. There are 13 residues in the CDR3. Trimming took 6 bases from V and 6 from J, leaving 11 bases between them. CDR1 is WNHNN and CDR2 is SYGVQD in the germline V gene (reference sequence). The CDR3 reads CASSPSGSGELFF. In nucleotides, the CDR3 is TGCGCCAGCAGCCCATCTGGGTCCGGGGAGCTGTTTTTT.

The chain recombines TRBV28 with TRBJ2-3, with D unclear. The CDR3 is 11 amino acids. Germline V lookup: CDR1 MDHEN, CDR2 SYDVKM. V gave up 8 bases and J gave up 3 bases, with 6 bases separating them. CDR3 coding DNA: TGTGCCAGCGGGGTTACAGATACGCAGTATTTT. Residues: CASGVTDTQYF. Drawing the rest from reference TRBV28 and TRBJ2-3, the complete variable domain is DVKVTQSSRYLVKRTGEKVFLECVQDMDHENMFWYRQDPGLGLRLIYFSYDVKMKEKGDIPEGYSVSREKKERFSLILESASTNQTSMYLCASGVTDTQYFGPGTRLTVL.

In DNA form, the CDR3 reads TGTGCCAGCAGTGATGGCCTGTATGGCTACACCTTC. Translating gives CASSDGLYGYTF. The rearrangement links TRBV6-1 to TRBJ1-2, with D uncertain. This CDR3 contains 12 residues. V was pared by 3 bases and J by 5 bases, with 7 bases between. Germline V gene sequence: CDR1 MNHNS, CDR2 SASEGT.

The rearrangement links TRBV28 to TRBJ1-1; a possible D gene is TRBD1 (6 bases). The V gene's germline CDR1 is MDHEN and CDR2 SYDVKM. The CDR3 sequence is 14 residues long. Deletions cut 10 bases from V and 6 bases from J, with 21 bases between. The DNA for the CDR3 is TGTGCCACGCAGGGGAGGGGAGTACAGGCTGAAGCTTTCTTT. It codes for CATQGRGVQAEAFF.

The chain carries TRBV30 and TRBJ1-1; TRBD1 is a possible D gene (6 bases). The CDR3 totals 13 residues. The germline V gene has CDR1 GTSNPN and CDR2 SVGIG (reference sequence). V was trimmed by 0 bases and J by 1 base, leaving 6 bases between them. Written as DNA, the CDR3 is TGTGCCTGGAGTGTACAGGGGAACACTGAAGCTTTCTTT. This sequence encodes CAWSVQGNTEAFF.

The V gene is TRBV28, the J gene TRBJ2-5; the match to TRBD2 covers 10 bases. Trimming cost V 1 base and J 5 bases; bases outside gene matches: 7. The length of the CDR3 is 16 residues. CDR1 MDHEN and CDR2 SYDVKM come from the germline V gene. DNA of the CDR3: TGTGCCAGCAGTTTATTATCAGCGGGAGGGCCGGAGACCCAGTACTTC. This translates into CASSLLSAGGPETQYF.

This clone was observed a handful of times. The J gene is TRBJ1-2, the V gene TRBV7-9; no definite D call. The CDR3 is 15 residues long. V was pared by 0 bases and J by 4 bases, with 12 bases between. From germline, CDR1 is SEHNR and CDR2 FQNEAQ (reference sequence). CDR3 loop: CASSLAGLSSYGYTF. The CDR3 nucleotides read TGTGCCAGCAGCTTAGCGGGTCTCTCGAGCTATGGCTACACCTTC.

This chain links TRBV6-6 with TRBJ2-7; D not certain. V lost 0 bases, J lost 6 bases, and 9 bases lay in between. Germline CDR1 and CDR2: MNHNY and SVGAGI (reference sequence). The CDR3 consists of 13 residues. CDR3 DNA sequence: TGTGCCAGCAGTTACTCCGCCTGGGGCGAGCAGTACTTC. This translates into CASSYSAWGEQYF.

This chain connects TRBV7-2 to TRBJ2-7, with TRBD1 as a possible D gene (6 bases). The germline V gene has CDR1 SGHTA and CDR2 FQGNSA. Between the trimmed V and J ends, which lost 2 bases and 2 bases, there was a span of 13 bases. This CDR3 is built from 15 residues. In DNA, the CDR3 is TGTGCCAGCAGCTTACAGCAGGGGCATCCCTACGAGCAGTACTTC. This encodes CASSLQQGHPYEQYF.

This rearrangement joins TRBV11-2 to TRBJ2-7; 7 bases are shared with TRBD2. J lost 7 bases, V lost 1 base, and 13 bases had no gene match. This CDR3 has 16 amino acids. The germline V gene encodes CDR1 SGHAT and CDR2 FQNNGV. DNA for the CDR3: TGTGCCAGCAGCTTAGCATCGGGCAGCTTCGGGAGGGAGCAGTACTTC. Protein: CASSLASGSFGREQYF.